These 5 T cell receptor beta chains were all obtained from the same sample, sequenced in a study of somatic mutations in cytotoxic T cells in rheumatoid arthritis (dated by TCRdb to about 2017). Library creation used the immunoSEQ multiplex PCR assay. The immuneACCESS repertoire file appears here via TCRdb, limited to in-frame rearrangements. These files lack a portion of the clones; in checked studies, under half of the deficit traces to unresolved V genes, and the cause of the others is not known. The sample includes some 18,000 clones, with about three quarters observed a single time. The top ten clonotypes cover under 30% of the sample. Sequencing was carried out using CD8+ T cells sorted from blood. The origin of the receptors is an adult with rheumatoid arthritis.

The rearrangement uses TRBV7-8 and TRBJ2-5, with TRBD2 matching 9 bases. The CDR3 length is 17 residues. V gave up 2 bases and J gave up 1 base; unmatched junction bases: 8. CDR1 and CDR2 from the germline V gene are SGHVS and FQNEAQ. The CDR3 DNA sequence: TGTGCCAGCAGCTTATTCGAGCGGGGGGACCCCCAAGAGACCCAGTACTTC. This encodes CASSLFERGDPQETQYF.

The chain employs TRBV28 and TRBJ2-5; D is tentatively TRBD1 or TRBD2 (5 bases each). The CDR3 totals 16 residues. Trimming took off 7 bases at V and 4 bases at J, with 22 bases between the two ends. The germline gives CDR1 MDHEN, CDR2 SYDVKM. CDR3 coding DNA: TGTGCCAGCACCCTTCGTCCTTATGGGGGTTTAGAGACCCAGTACTTC. It encodes CASTLRPYGGLETQYF.

The chain employs TRBV28 and TRBJ1-5; D is possibly TRBD1 (6 bases). This CDR3 comprises 13 residues. Germline V gene sequence: CDR1 MDHEN, CDR2 SYDVKM. V was trimmed by 5 bases and J by 11 bases, leaving 16 bases between them. CDR3 bases: TGTGCCAGCAGTACAGGGTCCAGTTGGACCCAGCATTTT. Translating gives CASSTGSSWTQHF.

The V and J genes are TRBV5-1 and TRBJ2-7, with no clear D. Trimming shortened V by 0 bases and J by 3 bases, and 10 bases separated the two germline ends. This CDR3 is 14 amino acids long. In germline, CDR1 is SGHRS, CDR2 YFSETQ. In nucleotides, the CDR3 is TGCGCCAGCAGCTTGGATGGCAAATTCTACGAGCAGTACTTC. It translates to CASSLDGKFYEQYF.

The CDR3 reads CASSQDGGLYGYTF. In nucleotides, the CDR3 is TGCGCCAGCAGCCAAGATGGGGGACTCTATGGCTACACCTTC. The gene calls are TRBV4-1 and TRBJ1-2, with TRBD1 as a possible D gene (5 bases). This CDR3 comprises 14 residues. Trimming stripped 0 bases from V and 4 bases from J, with 9 bases between. Per the germline V gene, CDR1 is MGHRA and CDR2 is YSYEKL.